A single sample is the source of the 23 T cell receptor beta chains below, sequenced in a study of beta chain features in type 1 diabetes. Overall study results and limits: Type 1 diabetes patients had moderately but significantly shorter TCRB CDR3s in all four CD4+ subsets.

No antigen has been identified for these receptors. Sequenced material consisted of expressed TCRB transcripts (all of the isolated RNA was reverse transcribed). Using immunoSEQ multiplex PCR, the repertoire was profiled, and TCRdb retains in-frame clones only, with some absent. This sample has 130,000 or so clones, with roughly 15% found just once. Sequenced: central memory CD4+ T cells from blood. These receptors originate from a man aged 30 to 45 with type 1 diabetes.

This clone is labeled as medium-sized. This rearrangement joins TRBV25-1 to TRBJ2-1; 7 bases agree with TRBD1. The junction had 1 base not matched to a gene; V was cut back by 0 bases and J by 2 bases. Per germline, CDR1 MGHDK and CDR2 SYGVNS. There are 15 residues in the CDR3. CDR3 DNA: TGTGCCAGCAGTGAATACCAGGGGGCCTACAATGAGCAGTTCTTC. It specifies CASSEYQGAYNEQFF.

This clone has only a few counts. The rearrangement uses TRBV2 and TRBJ2-1; D perhaps matches TRBD2 (5 bases). This CDR3 is built from 14 residues. With 6 bases removed from V and 0 bases from J, the gap between germline ends came to 9 bases. The germline gives CDR1 SNHLY, CDR2 FYNNEI. CDR3: CASRAASSYNEQFF. DNA for the CDR3: TGTGCCAGCAGAGCGGCAAGCTCCTACAATGAGCAGTTCTTC. Based on the CDR3 plus reference TRBV2 and TRBJ2-1, the full variable domain is EPEVTQTPSHQVTQMGQEVILRCVPISNHLYFYWYRQILGQKVEFLVSFYNNEISEKSEIFDDQFSVERPDGSNFTLKIRSTKLEDSAMYFCASRAASSYNEQFFGPGTRLTVL.

This clone was observed a few times. This sequence joins TRBV27 and TRBJ1-2; D is undetermined. The CDR3 extends over 13 amino acids. V dropped 6 bases and J dropped 5 bases, with 13 bases sitting between them. The germline V gene has CDR1 MNHEY and CDR2 SMNVEV (reference sequence). The CDR3 here is CASSPPGFYGYTF. DNA for the CDR3: TGTGCCAGCAGCCCCCCCGGGTTTTATGGCTACACCTTC.

The chain couples TRBV28 to TRBJ2-7; 8 bases agree with TRBD1. The CDR3 covers 15 residues. After removal of 5 bases from V and 6 bases from J, the junction contained 12 bases not matched to a gene. Germline-derived CDR1 and CDR2 are MDHEN and SYDVKM. The CDR3 region is CASSDHGDRRVEQYF. As DNA, the CDR3 is TGTGCCAGCAGTGACCACGGGGACAGGAGAGTCGAGCAGTACTTC.

This clone has more than one count but fewer than ten. The rearrangement links TRBV10-3 to TRBJ2-7; the D is unclear. Germline V gives CDR1 ENHRY, CDR2 SYGVKD. The length of the CDR3 is 13 residues. The V and J ends lost 3 bases and 1 base respectively, with 7 bases between them. The CDR3: CAISDGQSYEQYF. The CDR3 bases are TGTGCCATCAGTGACGGGCAGTCCTACGAGCAGTACTTC.

The V call is TRBV7-3, the J call TRBJ2-3; D unclear. Germline V lookup: CDR1 SGHTA, CDR2 FQGTGA. There are 13 residues in the CDR3. Trimming removed 2 bases from V and 3 bases from J, with 6 bases in between. The CDR3 DNA is TGTGCCAGCAGCTTAGGAATAACAGATACGCAGTATTTT. Protein sequence: CASSLGITDTQYF.

This clone has just a few counts. Other nucleotide sequences in the sample specify the same CDR3. The chain uses TRBV9 and TRBJ1-2, with a tentative D call TRBD1 (5 bases). Germline CDR1 and CDR2: SGDLS and YYNGEE. Trimming left V 5 bases short and J 2 bases short, with 19 bases between. The length of the CDR3 is 16 residues. The CDR3 region is CASSASRGEGNYGYTF. CDR3 coding DNA: TGTGCCAGCAGTGCCTCACGGGGCGAGGGGAACTATGGCTACACCTTC.

This clone was detected a few times. The chain has TRBV27 and TRBJ2-3, with 9 bases fitting TRBD1. V was pared by 4 bases and J by 2 bases, with 7 bases of the junction left unmatched. Looked up from germline, CDR1 is MNHEY and CDR2 is SMNVEV (reference sequence). The CDR3 contains 16 residues. In DNA, the CDR3 is TGTGCCAGCAGTTCAACGGGACAGGGATTCACAGATACGCAGTATTTT. It yields the protein CASSSTGQGFTDTQYF.

This clone was counted once. V is TRBV25-1 and J is TRBJ1-1; D gene ambiguous. The ends were cut back, 5 bases at V and 1 base at J, with 2 bases in the middle. The CDR3 sequence is 11 residues long. Germline V lookup: CDR1 MGHDK, CDR2 SYGVNS. The CDR3 DNA follows: TGTGCCAGCAGTCGGAACACTGAAGCTTTCTTT. Translating it yields CASSRNTEAFF. Using reference TRBV25-1 and TRBJ1-1 for the parts outside the CDR3, the full variable domain is EADIYQTPRYLVIGTGKKITLECSQTMGHDKMYWYQQDPGMELHLIHYSYGVNSTEKGDLSSESTVSRIRTEHFPLTLESARPSHTSQYLCASSRNTEAFFGQGTRLTVV.

V gene TRBV29-1 combines with J gene TRBJ1-2; D is undetermined. Germline V gives CDR1 SQVTM, CDR2 ANQGSEA. Trimming removed 2 bases at V and 8 bases at J, with 12 bases between. The CDR3 is made up of 12 amino acids. CDR3 coding DNA: TGCAGCGTTGAACCTCTTCTAGGAGGCTACACCTTC. It yields the protein CSVEPLLGGYTF.

By frequency in the sample, this clone is medium-sized (0.01 to 0.1%). V and J are TRBV11-2 and TRBJ2-1; TRBD1 matches 8 bases. This CDR3 region has 16 residues. Germline CDR1 SGHAT, CDR2 FQNNGV. V was clipped by 5 bases and J by 9 bases; unmatched bases: 15. The CDR3 reads CASSPQARQGLGEQFF. CDR3 coding DNA: TGTGCCAGCAGCCCCCAAGCCAGACAGGGGTTGGGTGAGCAGTTCTTC.

Only a few counts were recorded for this clone. This chain connects TRBV7-2 to TRBJ2-5; D is perhaps TRBD1 (5 bases). Trimming pared 3 bases from V and 4 bases from J, leaving 12 bases between. Germline V gene data show CDR1 as SGHTA and CDR2 as FQGNSA. CDR3 size: 14 residues. CDR3 DNA: TGTGCCAGCAGCTTCGGGCAGGGCGGAGAGACCCAGTACTTC. Encoded protein: CASSFGQGGETQYF.

A few counts support this clone. The rearrangement joins TRBV6-5 to TRBJ2-3; D ambiguous. The CDR3 is 12 amino acids. Trimming removed 7 bases from V and 2 bases from J, with 7 bases in between. The V gene's germline CDR1 is MNHEY and CDR2 SVGAGI. Written as DNA, the CDR3 is TGTGCCAGCACTAGTTACACAGATACGCAGTATTTT. This encodes CASTSYTDTQYF.

The table lists this clone with a few counts. The chain has TRBV15 and TRBJ2-6; 13 nucleotides align to TRBD2. The CDR3 runs 15 residues. V was clipped by 9 bases and J by 2 bases; unmatched bases: 1. Germline loops: CDR1 LNHNV, CDR2 YYDKDF (reference sequence). CDR3 amino acids: CATGLAGAGANVLTF. CDR3 sequence (DNA): TGTGCCACAGGACTAGCGGGGGCTGGGGCCAACGTCCTGACTTTC.

This clone was detected a few times. The rearrangement links TRBV25-1 to TRBJ2-7; the D gene could be TRBD1 or TRBD2 (6 bases each). V lost 3 bases, J lost 4 bases, and 13 bases lay in between. The V gene's germline CDR1 is MGHDK and CDR2 SYGVNS. The CDR3 runs 14 residues. CDR3 bases: TGTGCCAGCAGTGATTTTGGGGGGACATACGAGCAGTACTTC. This gives the protein CASSDFGGTYEQYF.

This clone was detected only a few times. The chain links TRBV6-5 to TRBJ2-3; 7 bases map to TRBD2. The CDR3 spans 13 residues. Trimming at V came to 10 bases and at J to 6 bases, leaving 10 bases not matched to a gene. Per the germline V gene, CDR1 is MNHEY and CDR2 is SVGAGI. CDR3 sequence reads: CATRLAGQDTQYF. The CDR3, as DNA: TGTGCCACCAGACTAGCTGGCCAGGATACGCAGTATTTT.

A few counts support this clone. V is TRBV7-3 and J is TRBJ1-1; no clear D. V lost 3 bases to trimming and J lost 1 base, with 3 bases between them. CDR1 SGHTA and CDR2 FQGTGA come from the germline V gene. The CDR3 runs to 12 residues. In DNA form, the CDR3 reads TGTGCCAGCAGCTTTACGAACACTGAAGCTTTCTTT. It is translated as CASSFTNTEAFF.

This clone showed up just a few times. CDR3 DNA: TGTGCCAGCAGCCCCCGGGACCGGTATAATTCACCCCTCCACTTT. Translating it yields CASSPRDRYNSPLHF. This chain links TRBV7-2 with TRBJ1-6; the D gene is possibly TRBD1 (5 bases). From germline, CDR1 is SGHTA and CDR2 FQGNSA. The ends were cut back, 5 bases at V and 4 bases at J, with 12 bases in the middle. This CDR3 comprises 15 residues.

This clone occurred many times. This chain connects TRBV14 to TRBJ1-6; tentative D call: TRBD1 (5 bases). The germline gives CDR1 SGHDN, CDR2 FVKESK. The CDR3 has 15 amino acids. Trimming shortened V by 4 bases and J by 6 bases, and 13 bases separated the two germline ends. The CDR3 bases are TGTGCCAGCAGCCCCCGTCTTGGGGGTAATTCACCCCTCCACTTT. This encodes CASSPRLGGNSPLHF.

This clone was seen a few times. The chain couples TRBV4-3 to TRBJ2-7; D ambiguous. The CDR3 is made up of 13 amino acids. The germline V and J ends were trimmed by 0 bases and 2 bases, with 5 bases remaining between them. CDR1 LGHNA and CDR2 YSLEER come from the germline V gene. This CDR3 reads CASSQDLAYEQYF. For the CDR3, the DNA is TGCGCCAGCAGCCAAGATCTCGCCTACGAGCAGTACTTC.

This clone came up a few times. The gene calls are TRBV29-1 and TRBJ2-1, with D tentatively TRBD1 or TRBD2 (6 bases each). V lost 4 bases and J 4 bases, leaving 14 bases between the germline ends. The CDR3 length is 14 residues. The germline gives CDR1 SQVTM, CDR2 ANQGSEA. The CDR3 DNA sequence: TGCAGCGTTGGAAACCGGGGGCTGTACAATGAGCAGTTCTTC. Translation gives CSVGNRGLYNEQFF.

The chain combines TRBV4-3 with TRBJ1-2, with D perhaps matching TRBD1 (5 bases). The V end lost 1 base, the J end lost 4 bases, and 10 bases lay between the germline ends. In germline, CDR1 is LGHNA, CDR2 YSLEER. This CDR3 is built from 14 residues. In nucleotides, the CDR3 is TGCGCCAGCAGCCAAGGGGAAGGGGCCTATGGCTACACCTTC. Protein product: CASSQGEGAYGYTF.

In this sample, this clone turned up many times. The chain employs TRBV29-1 and TRBJ2-7; a possible D gene is TRBD2 (6 bases). V was pared by 4 bases and J by 2 bases, with 12 bases between. The CDR3 is 13 residues long. Looked up from germline, CDR1 is SQVTM and CDR2 is ANQGSEA. The CDR3 spells CSVGDGGTYEQYF. The CDR3 nucleotides are TGCAGCGTTGGCGACGGCGGGACCTACGAGCAGTACTTC.